These T cell receptor beta chains were read from a single sample in a study of human T cells and chemical hapten exposure. TCRdb re-analysed the RACE reads in MiXCR, keeping a single row per CDR3 protein. The sample lists more than 250,000 distinct CDR3 sequences, about 9% occurring once. Sequenced material: whole blood, taken in connection with sensitization to the hapten diphenylcyclopropenone (DPC). The source of these receptors is a woman aged 40 to 50 with alopecia areata. Some clones in this sample may be carry-over from other donors' samples. CDR3s include the opening cysteine and the closing phenylalanine or tryptophan. Each record gives: clone size, J gene, CDR3 length, V gene, D gene, CDR3 DNA, CDR3 protein. D genes are given only for firm matches. The size field is filled for only some rows; it gives once, few, many or a size class.

clone_size: few; j_call: TRBJ2-2; cdr3_length: 16; v_call: TRBV5-1; d_call: .; cdr3_nt: TGCGCCAGCACCGCTACACCGGACACCCCCACCGGGGAGCTGTTTTTT; cdr3_aa: CASTATPDTPTGELFF
clone_size: few; j_call: TRBJ1-5; cdr3_length: 15; v_call: TRBV6-5; d_call: .; cdr3_nt: TGTGCCAGCAGTTACTCGGGGGACGGTGCCCAGCCCCAGCATTTT; cdr3_aa: CASSYSGDGAQPQHF
clone_size: .; j_call: TRBJ2-3; cdr3_length: 16; v_call: TRBV10-3; d_call: .; cdr3_nt: TGTGCCATCAGCGACGGGACTCGACGTAGCACAGATACGCAGTATTTT; cdr3_aa: CAISDGTRRSTDTQYF
clone_size: .; j_call: TRBJ2-7; cdr3_length: 12; v_call: TRBV28; d_call: TRBD1; cdr3_nt: TGTGCCAGCAGTTTGGATGGTACAGGGGGGTACTTC; cdr3_aa: CASSLDGTGGYF
clone_size: many; j_call: TRBJ2-1; cdr3_length: 17; v_call: TRBV7-9; d_call: TRBD2; cdr3_nt: TGTGCCAGCAGCTTAGTCCCGACTAGCGGGAGCTACAATGAGCAGTTCTTC; cdr3_aa: CASSLVPTSGSYNEQFF
clone_size: .; j_call: TRBJ2-7; cdr3_length: 18; v_call: TRBV20-1; d_call: .; cdr3_nt: TGCAGTGCTCTAGAAGGAAGTAACCCTAGGGACTTCCACTACGAGCAGTACTTC; cdr3_aa: CSALEGSNPRDFHYEQYF
clone_size: few; j_call: TRBJ1-5; cdr3_length: 12; v_call: TRBV24-1; d_call: .; cdr3_nt: TGTGCCACCAGTCTCCCTGGTCAGCCCCAGCATTTT; cdr3_aa: CATSLPGQPQHF
clone_size: few; j_call: TRBJ2-1; cdr3_length: 15; v_call: TRBV5-1; d_call: TRBD2; cdr3_nt: TGCGCCAGCAGCCCAGCGGGACTCTCCTACAATGAGCAGTTCTTC; cdr3_aa: CASSPAGLSYNEQFF
clone_size: few; j_call: TRBJ1-5; cdr3_length: 15; v_call: TRBV12-3/TRBV12-4; d_call: .; cdr3_nt: TGTGCCAGCAGTTTAAATTCGGGGTTTAGTCAGCCCCAGCATTTT; cdr3_aa: CASSLNSGFSQPQHF
clone_size: .; j_call: TRBJ2-1; cdr3_length: 14; v_call: TRBV28; d_call: .; cdr3_nt: TGTGCCAGCAAAACACCCTGGGGAGGTAATGAGCAGTTCTTC; cdr3_aa: CASKTPWGGNEQFF
clone_size: many; j_call: TRBJ1-2; cdr3_length: 16; v_call: TRBV18; d_call: TRBD1; cdr3_nt: TGTGCCAGCTCCCCCGGACAGGGCCAAACGAACTATGGCTACACCTTC; cdr3_aa: CASSPGQGQTNYGYTF
clone_size: few; j_call: TRBJ2-7; cdr3_length: 14; v_call: TRBV28; d_call: .; cdr3_nt: TGTGCCAGCAGTTTATTAACAGCCACCTACGAGCAGTACTTC; cdr3_aa: CASSLLTATYEQYF
clone_size: many; j_call: TRBJ2-5; cdr3_length: 17; v_call: TRBV5-1; d_call: TRBD2; cdr3_nt: TGCGCCAGCAGCTTGGAGCTCCGGGAGGGAGGCCAAGAGACCCAGTACTTC; cdr3_aa: CASSLELREGGQETQYF
clone_size: .; j_call: TRBJ2-7; cdr3_length: 16; v_call: TRBV12-3/TRBV12-4; d_call: TRBD1; cdr3_nt: TGTGCCAGCAGTCCACTGTTGGGACAGGCCTCCTACGAGCAGTACTTC; cdr3_aa: CASSPLLGQASYEQYF
clone_size: few; j_call: TRBJ2-7; cdr3_length: 15; v_call: TRBV12-3/TRBV12-4; d_call: .; cdr3_nt: TGTGCCAGCAGTTTTGCAGCGGGCGCATCCTACGAGCAGTACTTC; cdr3_aa: CASSFAAGASYEQYF
clone_size: many; j_call: TRBJ2-1; cdr3_length: 16; v_call: TRBV10-3; d_call: .; cdr3_nt: TGTGCCATCAGTGAGTTAGACGGCCGCTCCTACAATGAGCAGTTCTTC; cdr3_aa: CAISELDGRSYNEQFF
clone_size: .; j_call: TRBJ2-1; cdr3_length: 15; v_call: TRBV5-1; d_call: TRBD1; cdr3_nt: TGCGCCAGCAGCTTGGGCCAGGGGGTATTCAATGAGCAGTTCTTC; cdr3_aa: CASSLGQGVFNEQFF
clone_size: .; j_call: TRBJ2-1; cdr3_length: 14; v_call: TRBV7-3; d_call: TRBD2; cdr3_nt: TGTGCCAGCAGCTTTCTCATAGCGGGAAGTGAGCAGTTCTTC; cdr3_aa: CASSFLIAGSEQFF
clone_size: few; j_call: TRBJ2-7; cdr3_length: 15; v_call: TRBV29-1; d_call: .; cdr3_nt: TGCAGCGTTGGAGGAGTTAGCGGTTCCTCCTACGAGCAGTACTTC; cdr3_aa: CSVGGVSGSSYEQYF
clone_size: .; j_call: TRBJ2-1; cdr3_length: 14; v_call: TRBV12-3/TRBV12-4; d_call: TRBD2; cdr3_nt: TGTGCCAGCAGTGCGGGGACTAGCGGGAGTCGGGAGTTCTTC; cdr3_aa: CASSAGTSGSREFF
clone_size: few; j_call: TRBJ2-1; cdr3_length: 14; v_call: TRBV6-2/TRBV6-3; d_call: TRBD2; cdr3_nt: TGTGCCAGCAGTCAACTAGCGCCTTACAATGAGCAGTTCTTC; cdr3_aa: CASSQLAPYNEQFF
clone_size: .; j_call: TRBJ2-1; cdr3_length: 17; v_call: TRBV28; d_call: TRBD2; cdr3_nt: TGTGCCAGCAGGTCGACTAGCGGGAGGGGGACCTACAATGAGCAGTTCTTC; cdr3_aa: CASRSTSGRGTYNEQFF
clone_size: .; j_call: TRBJ2-5; cdr3_length: 12; v_call: TRBV29-1; d_call: .; cdr3_nt: TGCAGCGTTGGTGCGTCCTCCAGGGCCCAGTACTTC; cdr3_aa: CSVGASSRAQYF
clone_size: .; j_call: TRBJ2-3; cdr3_length: 16; v_call: TRBV7-2; d_call: TRBD2; cdr3_nt: TGTGCCAGCAGCTTACAAAGCGGGAGGGGTACAGATACGCAGTATTTT; cdr3_aa: CASSLQSGRGTDTQYF
clone_size: .; j_call: TRBJ1-5; cdr3_length: 14; v_call: TRBV29-1; d_call: TRBD1; cdr3_nt: TGCAGCGTGGGACAGGGGGTTCCTGATCAGCCCCAGCATTTT; cdr3_aa: CSVGQGVPDQPQHF
clone_size: many; j_call: TRBJ1-1; cdr3_length: 13; v_call: TRBV29-1; d_call: .; cdr3_nt: TGCAGCGTTGTGTGGAGCGGGAACACTGAAGCTTTCTTT; cdr3_aa: CSVVWSGNTEAFF
clone_size: .; j_call: TRBJ2-3; cdr3_length: 18; v_call: TRBV12-3/TRBV12-4; d_call: TRBD2; cdr3_nt: TGTGCCAGCAGCCCACCCCGACTAGCGGGAGGGGAAACAGATACGCAGTATTTT; cdr3_aa: CASSPPRLAGGETDTQYF
clone_size: .; j_call: TRBJ2-1; cdr3_length: 14; v_call: TRBV12-3/TRBV12-4; d_call: TRBD2; cdr3_nt: TGTGCCAGCAGTATCCTAGCGGGAGAGGATGAGCAGTTCTTC; cdr3_aa: CASSILAGEDEQFF
clone_size: .; j_call: TRBJ2-1; cdr3_length: 14; v_call: TRBV27; d_call: TRBD2; cdr3_nt: TGTGCCAGCAGTGGGGGACTAGCGGGAGGGCCACGGTTCTTC; cdr3_aa: CASSGGLAGGPRFF
clone_size: few; j_call: TRBJ2-1; cdr3_length: 13; v_call: TRBV20-1; d_call: TRBD1; cdr3_nt: TGCAGTGTCCCGGGACAGCTCTACAATGAGCAGTTCTTC; cdr3_aa: CSVPGQLYNEQFF
clone_size: few; j_call: TRBJ2-5; cdr3_length: 13; v_call: TRBV2; d_call: .; cdr3_nt: TGTGCCAGCAGGGGCGCTATCCAAGAGACCCAGTACTTC; cdr3_aa: CASRGAIQETQYF
clone_size: .; j_call: TRBJ2-7; cdr3_length: 14; v_call: TRBV12-3/TRBV12-4; d_call: .; cdr3_nt: TGTGCCAGCAGTTTCGGGACTGTATCCTACGAGCAGTACTTC; cdr3_aa: CASSFGTVSYEQYF
clone_size: few; j_call: TRBJ1-4; cdr3_length: 13; v_call: TRBV6-1; d_call: .; cdr3_nt: TGTGCCAGCACCCGGGACCTGAATGAAAAACTGTTTTTT; cdr3_aa: CASTRDLNEKLFF
clone_size: .; j_call: TRBJ2-5; cdr3_length: 14; v_call: TRBV9; d_call: .; cdr3_nt: TGTGCCAGCAGCGTAGGGCAGGGGGGAAAGACCCAGTACTTC; cdr3_aa: CASSVGQGGKTQYF
clone_size: .; j_call: TRBJ2-1; cdr3_length: 15; v_call: TRBV12-3/TRBV12-4; d_call: TRBD1; cdr3_nt: TGTGCCAGCAGCCCCCGGACAGGGCTGGGGAATGAGCAGTTCTTC; cdr3_aa: CASSPRTGLGNEQFF
clone_size: .; j_call: TRBJ2-5; cdr3_length: 16; v_call: TRBV4-1; d_call: TRBD1; cdr3_nt: TGCGCCAGCAGCCAAGATCGGCCAGGGGGATTTGAGACCCAGTACTTC; cdr3_aa: CASSQDRPGGFETQYF
clone_size: .; j_call: TRBJ2-4; cdr3_length: 14; v_call: TRBV7-9; d_call: .; cdr3_nt: TGTGCCAGCAGCTTTTCACACCCTAAAAACATTCAGTACTTC; cdr3_aa: CASSFSHPKNIQYF
clone_size: few; j_call: TRBJ2-7; cdr3_length: 12; v_call: TRBV29-1; d_call: .; cdr3_nt: TGCAGCGTCGTCGGCTCCTTGGGCGAGCAGTACTTC; cdr3_aa: CSVVGSLGEQYF
clone_size: .; j_call: TRBJ2-1; cdr3_length: 11; v_call: TRBV20-1; d_call: .; cdr3_nt: TGCAGTGTTCCGACTGAAGGTGAGCAGTTCTTC; cdr3_aa: CSVPTEGEQFF
clone_size: .; j_call: TRBJ2-7; cdr3_length: 15; v_call: TRBV28; d_call: .; cdr3_nt: TGTGCCAGCAGCGACCGACTCCAGGGTCTATACGAGCAGTACTTC; cdr3_aa: CASSDRLQGLYEQYF
clone_size: few; j_call: TRBJ1-5; cdr3_length: 15; v_call: TRBV6-2/TRBV6-3; d_call: TRBD1; cdr3_nt: TGTGCCAGCAGCTCAGGGGGCCTGGGCAATCAGCCCCAGCATTTT; cdr3_aa: CASSSGGLGNQPQHF
clone_size: few; j_call: TRBJ1-3; cdr3_length: 16; v_call: TRBV10-3; d_call: .; cdr3_nt: TGTGCCATCAGGCAAAGCGGGGGGATCTCTGGAAACACCATATATTTT; cdr3_aa: CAIRQSGGISGNTIYF
clone_size: .; j_call: TRBJ2-1; cdr3_length: 15; v_call: TRBV9; d_call: TRBD2; cdr3_nt: TGTGCCAGCAGCGTACGACTAGCGGTCTACAATGAGCAGTTCTTC; cdr3_aa: CASSVRLAVYNEQFF
clone_size: .; j_call: TRBJ1-2; cdr3_length: 11; v_call: TRBV6-6; d_call: .; cdr3_nt: TGTGCCAGCAGTTACGAGGGAGATTGCGCCTTC; cdr3_aa: CASSYEGDCAF
clone_size: many; j_call: TRBJ2-7; cdr3_length: 12; v_call: TRBV3-1; d_call: TRBD2; cdr3_nt: TGTGCCAGCAGCTTACGAGCGGGAGAACCTTGCTTC; cdr3_aa: CASSLRAGEPCF
clone_size: .; j_call: TRBJ2-7; cdr3_length: 14; v_call: TRBV28; d_call: .; cdr3_nt: TGTGCCAGCAGTTTCCCCGCCGGGCCCTACGAGCAGTACTTC; cdr3_aa: CASSFPAGPYEQYF